This T cell receptor (beta chain) was identified during a study of beta chain features in type 1 diabetes. The study's findings and limits: A moderate, significant TCRB CDR3 shortening appeared in type 1 diabetes across four CD4+ subsets. Reduced insertions and increased deletions marked VDJ junctions in type 1 diabetes patients.

Of note for this clone: Its antigen is not known.

Germline loops: CDR1 MNHEY, CDR2 SMNVEV (reference sequence). J lost 5 bases, V lost 5 bases, and 10 bases had no gene match. CDR3 length: 15 amino acids. Since all of the isolated RNA was reverse transcribed, expressed TCRB transcripts were what got sequenced. Here immunoSEQ multiplex PCR was the method, and the copy in TCRdb shows in-frame clones only, minus some. Of about 260,000 clones detected, roughly 22% appear once; the ten largest clones hold more than 0.025%. Each sorted population was over 98% pure. V gene TRBV27 combines with J gene TRBJ2-5; 8 bases fit TRBD1. The specimen sequenced was naive CD4+ T cells from blood. This TCR derives from a middle-aged woman with type 1 diabetes. For the CDR3, the DNA is TGTGCCAGCAGTCCGCGGACAGGGAATGGGGAGACCCAGTACTTC. This sequence encodes CASSPRTGNGETQYF.